This is a list of T cell receptor beta chains from one sample in a study of T cells in Graves' hyperthyroidism and ophthalmopathy. TCRdb fed the multiplex PCR reads into MiXCR, producing one record per CDR3 protein. The sample contains some 510,000 distinct CDR3 sequences, roughly 20% of which appear only once. What was sequenced was blood. Receptors were obtained from a young man with Graves' hyperthyroidism. Each CDR3 is given with its conserved first and last residue. Each record gives: J gene, clone size, D gene, V gene, CDR3 DNA, CDR3 protein. The D gene is left open where the match is weak. Clone size appears in some rows only: once, few, many, or a class for an expanded clone.

>TRBJ2-3|.|.|TRBV4-1
TGCGCCAGCAGCCAGGGTGGAGGGGGCGGGAATCAGCCCCAGTATTTT
CASSQGGGGGNQPQYF
>TRBJ2-5|few|.|TRBV12-3/TRBV12-4
TGTGCCAGCAGTTTGGGGACGGCCGGATTAGAGACCCAGTACTTC
CASSLGTAGLETQYF
>TRBJ2-5|.|TRBD1|TRBV4-2
TGTGCCAGCAGCCTAGCACCTGGACAGGGGAACCAAGAGACCCAGTACTTC
CASSLAPGQGNQETQYF
>TRBJ2-7|.|TRBD1|TRBV29-1
TGCAGCGTGAACTTCGGACAGGGGATACAATACGAGCAGTACTTC
CSVNFGQGIQYEQYF
>TRBJ2-5|.|.|TRBV28
TGTGCCAGCAGTATTTCGCCAGGGTCCTCGGAGACCCAGTACTTC
CASSISPGSSETQYF
>TRBJ1-1|.|.|TRBV29-1
TGCAGCGTTGATCTCCAGGTCCACACTGAATCTTTCTTT
CSVDLQVHTESFF
>TRBJ1-1|.|TRBD1|TRBV27
TGTGCCAGCACTGCCAGGGGGGCCATGAACACTGAAGCTTTCTTT
CASTARGAMNTEAFF
>TRBJ1-3|many|TRBD1|TRBV20-1
TGCAGTGCTCCGACAGGGGTTGGAAACACCATATATTTT
CSAPTGVGNTIYF
>TRBJ1-1|many|.|TRBV28
TGTGCCAGCAGGCAACAGGGTACGAACACTGAAGCTTTCTTT
CASRQQGTNTEAFF
>TRBJ1-2|.|.|TRBV5-1
TGCGCCAGCAGCTTCTTCCAGTCGGCAGTAAGCCATGGCTACACCTTC
CASSFFQSAVSHGYTF
>TRBJ1-3|many|.|TRBV24-1
TGTGCCACCTCTTCCGCCTCTGGAAACACCATATATTTT
CATSSASGNTIYF
>TRBJ2-5|few|TRBD1|TRBV18
TGTGCCAGCTCACCACCGGCAGGGGGCCTTGAGACCCAGTACTTC
CASSPPAGGLETQYF
>TRBJ2-7|few|TRBD2|TRBV6-2/TRBV6-3
TGTGCCAGCAGGACACCCAGCGGGAGTATACGATACGAGCAGTACTTC
CASRTPSGSIRYEQYF
>TRBJ2-5|many|.|TRBV3-1
TGTGCCAGCAGCCAAGATCTCCCGGACACAAGGGAGACCCAGTACTTC
CASSQDLPDTRETQYF
>TRBJ2-7|many|TRBD2|TRBV28
TGTGCCAGCAGATGGAGCGGGGGGATCTACGAGCAGTACTTC
CASRWSGGIYEQYF
>TRBJ2-7|few|TRBD1|TRBV19
TGTGCCAGTAGTAGGACAGGGGATTACTACGAGCAGTACTTC
CASSRTGDYYEQYF
>TRBJ1-1|few|.|TRBV18
TGTGCCAGCTCACCCCGGGGAGGGGGAGAGACTGAAGCTTTCTTT
CASSPRGGGETEAFF
>TRBJ1-2|.|TRBD1|TRBV18
TGTGCCAGCTCACAGGGGGCGGCCTATGGCTACACCTTC
CASSQGAAYGYTF
>TRBJ1-1|.|.|TRBV14
TGTGCCAGCGGGGCAGGGCCAAACACTGAAGCTTTCTTT
CASGAGPNTEAFF
>TRBJ1-6|many|.|TRBV30
TGTGCCTGGACGGACGGAGTGGGTTCACCCCTCCACTTT
CAWTDGVGSPLHF
>TRBJ2-4|many|.|TRBV11-3
TGTGCCAGCAGCCGGGGGGCCAAAAACATTCAGTACTTC
CASSRGAKNIQYF
>TRBJ1-1|few|TRBD1|TRBV14
TGTGCCAGCAGCCCGCTATGGACAGGGGGGAACACTGAAGCTTTCTTT
CASSPLWTGGNTEAFF
>TRBJ1-2|few|.|TRBV5-1
TGCGCCAGCAGCTTGGGCACAGGATCTAACTATGGCTACACCTTC
CASSLGTGSNYGYTF
>TRBJ1-2|.|TRBD1|TRBV6-1
TGTGCCAGCAGTGAAGATGGGACAGTGGGGGGAACCTATGGCTACACCTTC
CASSEDGTVGGTYGYTF
>TRBJ1-1|.|TRBD1|TRBV15
TGTGCCACCAGCAGCCGGGAACAGGGGAGGAACACTGAAGCTTTCTTT
CATSSREQGRNTEAFF
>TRBJ1-3|.|.|TRBV12-3/TRBV12-4
TGTGCCAGCAGCGAATCATCGTCAGGGAATCCTTCTGGAAACACCATATATTTT
CASSESSSGNPSGNTIYF
>TRBJ2-5|many|.|TRBV2
TGTGCCAGCAGTGAAAAGGCGGGGAGGGAGACCCAGTACTTC
CASSEKAGRETQYF
>TRBJ1-5|few|TRBD1|TRBV6-1
TGTGCCAGCAGCCCGGACAGGTCCGCCAATCAGCCCCAGCATTTT
CASSPDRSANQPQHF
>TRBJ1-1|.|.|TRBV7-8
TGTGCCAGCCGCCAAGGTGGCGTGGGCACTGAAGCTTTCTTT
CASRQGGVGTEAFF
>TRBJ1-1|many|.|TRBV13
TGTGCCAGCAGCGCTTACGGGACATTTGCTGAAGCTTTCTTT
CASSAYGTFAEAFF
>TRBJ1-2|.|.|TRBV6-2/TRBV6-3
TGTGCCAGCAGTTACTCGGAGGCGGGAGGTGGCTACACCTTC
CASSYSEAGGGYTF
>TRBJ1-1|many|.|TRBV19
TGTGCCAGTAGTCCCATTCCGGGACTTAACACTGAAGCTTTCTTT
CASSPIPGLNTEAFF
>TRBJ2-5|many|TRBD1|TRBV24-1
TGTGCCACCAGTGATGATTACAGGGGGACCCAGTACTTC
CATSDDYRGTQYF
>TRBJ2-7|.|.|TRBV6-1
TGTGCCAGCAGTACCGCTCCAACCCACTCCTACGAGCAGTACTTC
CASSTAPTHSYEQYF
>TRBJ2-7|.|.|TRBV30
TGTGCCTGGAGTGTGGACGGTCCGGAGCAGTACTTC
CAWSVDGPEQYF
>TRBJ2-5|.|TRBD2|TRBV7-8
TGTGCCAGCAGCTTAGTCCCGGGACTAGCGGGGGTAACCCAAGAGACCCAGTACTTC
CASSLVPGLAGVTQETQYF
>TRBJ1-6|.|.|TRBV28
TGTGCCAGCACCCTTGGGACCTCTAATTCACCCCTCCATTTT
CASTLGTSNSPLHF
>TRBJ2-5|.|.|TRBV6-1
TGTGCCAGCAGTGTTTCGGAGGAGGCTACGGAGACCCAGTACTTC
CASSVSEEATETQYF
>TRBJ2-2|.|.|TRBV11-2
TGTGCCAGCAGCTTAGTGGGTAGCCATTTCGCCGGGGAGCTGTTTTTT
CASSLVGSHFAGELFF
>TRBJ1-5|many|.|TRBV19
TGTGCCAGTAGTATGGATCATGGGGGGTATAGCAATCAGCCCCAGCATTTT
CASSMDHGGYSNQPQHF
>TRBJ2-5|many|.|TRBV6-5
TGTGCCAGCGGTACAGGGACGGATCAAGAGACCCAGTACTTC
CASGTGTDQETQYF
>TRBJ1-3|many|TRBD1|TRBV5-6
TGTGCCAGCAGCGGACAGGGTGTGGGAAACACCATATATTTT
CASSGQGVGNTIYF
>TRBJ1-1|many|.|TRBV20-1
TGCAGTGCCACCCCGGGTCCCCTTGAAGCTTTCTTT
CSATPGPLEAFF
>TRBJ2-2|many|TRBD1|TRBV7-8
TGTGCCAGCAGCTTAGTGGACAGGGAAGAGGGCACCGGGGAGCTGTTTTTT
CASSLVDREEGTGELFF
>TRBJ2-7|.|TRBD2|TRBV7-2
TGTGCCAGCAGCCTGTCCCTAGCGGGGGGGCGCGATCAGTACTTC
CASSLSLAGGRDQYF